This T cell receptor (beta chain) was retrieved from a study of long-term antiretroviral therapy in people with HIV. Version v3.0 of the immunoSEQ assay ran at survey level. Profiled with immunoSEQ multiplex PCR; TCRdb holds only in-frame clones, not every one. This sample has approximately 17,000 clones, with around 80% found just once. V lost 2 bases and J 8 bases, leaving 21 bases between the germline ends. The CDR3 totals 16 residues. CDR1 MNHEY and CDR2 SVGAGI come from the germline V gene. Study-wide results and limits: Data on ART adherence, viral resistance or therapy changes were unavailable. In the period from about 2003 to 2018, blood was collected, possibly under older ART regimens.

Notes on this clone: Its specificity is not known.

The chain recombines TRBV6-5 with TRBJ1-2; no clear D. Sample: unsorted PBMCs, taken 0.6 years after starting antiretroviral therapy. The receptor's source is a woman aged 18-29 years with HIV. The CDR3 DNA is TGTGCCAGCAGTTACACACATGGCCTCCCTATCCGGGGCTACACCTTC. This encodes CASSYTHGLPIRGYTF.